The 10 T cell receptor beta chains reported below all come from one sample, sequenced in a study of cytomegalovirus exposure and HLA in healthy donors. PCR involved 60 Vbeta and 13 Jbeta primers. Assay: immunoSEQ multiplex PCR; the TCRdb copy retains only in-frame clones and omits some. This sample contains over 100,000 clones. The sequencing input was PBMCs. The receptors stem from a man aged 30-40 years in good health and CMV-seronegative.

The chain couples TRBV18 to TRBJ2-3, with D hard to call. The CDR3 covers 12 residues. With 3 bases removed from V and 2 bases from J, the gap between germline ends came to 3 bases. Germline V lookup: CDR1 KGHSH, CDR2 LQKENI. DNA of the CDR3: TGTGCCAGCTCACCCTCCACAGATACGCAGTATTTT. This translates into CASSPSTDTQYF.

This sequence joins TRBV6-5 and TRBJ1-1, with 7 positions matching TRBD1. The CDR3 is 14 amino acids. CDR1 is MNHEY and CDR2 is SVGAGI in the germline V gene. V shed 7 bases, J shed 1 base, and the junction held 6 bases outside the gene matches. CDR3 sequence: CASTQGVRNTEAFF. DNA for the CDR3: TGTGCCAGCACTCAGGGGGTACGGAACACTGAAGCTTTCTTT.

This sequence joins TRBV5-7 and TRBJ1-6; D unclear. TRBV5-7 is identified as an open reading frame with a role that is uncertain. The CDR3 totals 16 residues. Trimming removed 1 base from V and 10 bases from J, with 18 bases in between. The CDR3 DNA reads as TGTGCCAGCAGCTTGTCAGTAGGGCTCGGGAGATCACCCCTCCACTTT. Translating it yields CASSLSVGLGRSPLHF.

This rearrangement joins TRBV19 to TRBJ1-2; D is undetermined. The V and J ends lost 7 bases and 4 bases respectively, with 19 bases between them. CDR3 length: 15 residues. CDR1 is LNHDA, CDR2 SQIVND, per germline (reference sequence). CDR3 nucleotides: TGTGCCAGTACCATGACTGAGGGATTCGCCTATGGCTACACCTTC. Protein: CASTMTEGFAYGYTF.

The V call is TRBV6-6, the J call TRBJ2-2, with 9 bases matching TRBD1. The CDR3 consists of 14 residues. CDR1 and CDR2 from the germline V gene are MNHNY and SVGAGI (reference sequence). J was trimmed by 3 bases and V by 4 bases; bases with no gene match: 0. CDR3 DNA: TGTGCCAGCAGTTGGACAGGGGACACCGGGGAGCTGTTTTTT. Protein product: CASSWTGDTGELFF.

Of note for this clone: The same CDR3 is also encoded by other DNA sequences in this sample. Here the CDR3 DNA reads TGTGCCAGCAGCGTAGCTTCCTCTGGGGCCAACGTCCTGACTTTC. Its translation: CASSVASSGANVLTF. The rearrangement links TRBV9 to TRBJ2-6; no definite D call. Germline V CDR1 and CDR2: SGDLS, YYNGEE. The CDR3 has 15 amino acids. V lost 0 bases, J lost 0 bases, and 4 bases lay in between. Variable domain in full (rest from reference TRBV9 and TRBJ2-6): DSGVTQTPKHLITATGQRVTLRCSPRSGDLSVYWYQQSLDQGLQFLIQYYNGEERAKGNILERFSAQQFPDLHSELNLSSLELGDSALYFCASSVASSGANVLTFGAGSRLTVL.

The CDR3 sequence is CASSSNPAGPANEKLFF. DNA of the CDR3: TGTGCCAGCAGCTCCAACCCCGCGGGTCCGGCTAATGAAAAACTGTTTTTT. This chain uses TRBV11-2 with TRBJ1-4; unclear D gene. Looked up from germline, CDR1 is SGHAT and CDR2 is FQNNGV. V was cut by 4 bases and J by 3 bases, with 18 bases left in between. The CDR3 has 17 amino acids.

This rearrangement joins TRBV5-1 to TRBJ1-4, with a possible D match to TRBD1 (5 bases). Germline lookup yields CDR1 SGHRS and CDR2 YFSETQ. The CDR3 is made up of 15 amino acids. Deletions cut 0 bases from V and 8 bases from J, with 14 bases between. In nucleotides, the CDR3 is TGCGCCAGCAGCTTGGTGGCAGGGTCTGCGGAAAAACTGTTTTTT. Encoded protein: CASSLVAGSAEKLFF.

The chain is built from TRBV12-5 and TRBJ2-7, with D perhaps TRBD1 (6 bases). This CDR3 spans 14 amino acids. Germline V gene lookup returns CDR1 LGHNT and CDR2 FRNRAP. The V end lost 7 bases, the J end lost 0 bases, and 13 bases lay between the germline ends. The DNA for the CDR3 is TGTGCTAGTGCCCTCGGACAGATCTCCTACGAGCAGTACTTC. Translated, it gives CASALGQISYEQYF. The full variable domain, completed using reference TRBV12-5 and TRBJ2-7, is DARVTQTPRHKVTEMGQEVTMRCQPILGHNTVFWYRQTMMQGLELLAYFRNRAPLDDSGMPKDRFSAEMPDATLATLKIQPSEPRDSAVYFCASALGQISYEQYFGPGTRLTVT.

The chain couples TRBV6-5 to TRBJ1-1; 7 bases fit TRBD1. Germline V gene sequence: CDR1 MNHEY, CDR2 SVGAGI. This CDR3 contains 14 residues. The V segment lost 4 bases and the J segment 4 bases; nucleotides outside the gene matches: 6. CDR3 loop: CASSSDRVGTEAFF. The CDR3 DNA sequence: TGTGCCAGCAGTTCCGACAGGGTAGGCACTGAAGCTTTCTTT.